This T cell receptor (beta chain) was retrieved from a study of blood T cell repertoires in COVID-19. Study context: Sources were T cells, B-cell-depleted T cells, or PBMCs; the material itself was cDNA or gDNA.

Sequencing was performed with immunoSEQ multiplex PCR; in TCRdb, only in-frame clones are kept and a portion is missing. The table has about 270,000 clones, approximately 86% seen once; the top ten hold about 10%. The germline V gene encodes CDR1 MNHEY and CDR2 SVGAGI. This CDR3 has 15 amino acids. With V trimmed by 6 bases and J by 3 bases, 6 bases remained unmatched. Specimen: peripheral blood. This TCR derives from a man between 40 and 49 years old with active or convalescent COVID-19. The V call is TRBV6-5, the J call TRBJ2-3; TRBD2 matches 10 bases. The DNA for the CDR3 is TGTGCCAGCAGGTGGACTAGCGGATATACAGATACGCAGTATTTT. Translation gives CASRWTSGYTDTQYF.